One and the same sample provided the 29 T cell receptor beta chains below, sequenced in a study of Ad26.COV2.S vaccination and SARS-CoV-2 variants. Here immunoSEQ multiplex PCR was the method, and the copy in TCRdb shows in-frame clones only, minus some. The data show 350,000 to 450,000 clones, with about 90% seen just once and around 1.8% held by the top ten. Stated treatment: roughly 19 received Ad26.COV2.S at low or high dose, single or two shots; 5 received placebo; per-sample allocation not given. Each sample was drawn 63 days after the first injection (of vaccine or placebo). Sample: peripheral blood, taken in a trial of Ad26.COV2.S vaccine versus placebo. The source of these receptors is a person aged 18-60 years who received the Ad26.COV2.S COVID-19 vaccine or a placebo.

With regard to this clone: At the DNA level, this CDR3 is encoded by other sequences in the same sample as well. V usage is TRBV12-3 or TRBV12-4 and J usage is TRBJ2-1; no definite D call. V lost 1 base, J lost 6 bases, and 1 base lay in between. This CDR3 region has 11 residues. CDR3 sequence reads: CASSLVNEQFF. The DNA for the CDR3 is TGTGCCAGCAGTTTAGTCAATGAGCAGTTCTTC.

The rearrangement uses TRBV11-2 and TRBJ2-7, with 7 bases identical to TRBD1. Germline trimming cut 6 bases from V and 1 base from J; bases unmatched to any gene: 6. Looked up from germline, CDR1 is SGHAT and CDR2 is FQNNGV. CDR3 length: 14 amino acids. Written as DNA, the CDR3 is TGTGCCAGCAGTCCTATCAGGGGGTCCTACGAGCAGTACTTC. Protein sequence: CASSPIRGSYEQYF.

The V call is TRBV3-1 (or the pseudogene TRBV3-2), the J call TRBJ2-1, with TRBD1 matching 7 bases. Germline V gene sequence: CDR1 LGHDT, CDR2 YNNKEL (reference sequence). CDR3 size: 16 residues. The V gene end was trimmed by 5 bases and the J gene end by 7 bases; junction bases not matched to a gene: 14. This CDR3 is CASSFPGDRESNEQFF. DNA for the CDR3: TGTGCCAGCAGCTTTCCCGGAGACAGGGAATCAAATGAGCAGTTCTTC.

The genes are TRBV29-1 and TRBJ1-4; the D gene is possibly TRBD1 (5 bases). Germline V gene lookup returns CDR1 SQVTM and CDR2 ANQGSEA. Trimming shortened V by 2 bases and J by 10 bases, and 14 bases separated the two germline ends. This CDR3 comprises 13 residues. CDR3: CSVEMAQRGKLFF. Written as DNA, the CDR3 is TGCAGCGTTGAAATGGCCCAAAGGGGAAAACTGTTTTTT.

The chain employs TRBV2 and TRBJ1-2; 12 bases agree with TRBD1. J lost 7 bases, V lost 7 bases, and 10 bases had no gene match. CDR3 length: 15 residues. In germline, CDR1 is SNHLY, CDR2 FYNNEI. The CDR3 here is CASIYSGTGGSGYTF. CDR3 bases: TGTGCCAGCATTTATTCTGGGACAGGGGGCAGTGGCTACACCTTC. Full variable domain (remainder filled in from reference TRBV2 and TRBJ1-2): EPEVTQTPSHQVTQMGQEVILRCVPISNHLYFYWYRQILGQKVEFLVSFYNNEISEKSEIFDDQFSVERPDGSNFTLKIRSTKLEDSAMYFCASIYSGTGGSGYTFGSGTRLTVV.

This rearrangement joins TRBV5-1 to TRBJ1-2; D not resolved. The CDR3 contains 14 residues. Germline loops: CDR1 SGHRS, CDR2 YFSETQ. With 0 bases removed from V and 6 bases from J, the gap between germline ends came to 12 bases. The CDR3 region has the DNA TGCGCCAGCAGCTTGGAGCTTATGTCGAATGGCTACACCTTC. Its protein is CASSLELMSNGYTF.

The chain is built from TRBV4-3 and TRBJ2-1; unclear D gene. CDR1 LGHNA and CDR2 YSLEER come from the germline V gene. The CDR3 covers 13 residues. Trimming cost V 4 bases and J 3 bases, with 7 bases left between them. The CDR3 bases are TGCGCCAGCAGCCTCTCGGTCTACAATGAGCAGTTCTTC. This codes for CASSLSVYNEQFF.

The CDR3 region has the DNA TGCAGCGTACCCCAGGTTTCCTCCTACAATGAGCAGTTCTTC. This gives the protein CSVPQVSSYNEQFF. This rearrangement joins TRBV29-1 to TRBJ2-1; D not resolved. Germline-derived CDR1 and CDR2 are SQVTM and ANQGSEA. The ends were cut back, 6 bases at V and 0 bases at J, with 12 bases in the middle. The CDR3 totals 14 residues.

This chain links TRBV4-1 with TRBJ2-1; D is unclear. Germline V CDR1 and CDR2: MGHRA, YSYEKL. This CDR3 is 14 amino acids long. V lost 1 base and J lost 7, with 11 bases in between. Here the CDR3 reads CASSQAVGRNEQFF. The CDR3 region has the DNA TGCGCCAGCAGCCAAGCAGTTGGCAGGAATGAGCAGTTCTTC.

This chain uses TRBV28 with TRBJ2-5; 11 positions match TRBD2. Germline CDR1 and CDR2: MDHEN and SYDVKM. CDR3 length: 15 residues. The V segment lost 2 bases and the J segment 4 bases; nucleotides outside the gene matches: 3. This CDR3 is CASSLPGTSGETQYF. CDR3 bases: TGTGCCAGCAGTTTACCCGGGACTAGCGGAGAGACCCAGTACTTC.

The table lists this clone with a count of one. The gene calls are TRBV4-3 and TRBJ2-4; the D gene is possibly TRBD2 (6 bases). Germline V gene lookup returns CDR1 LGHNA and CDR2 YSLEER. The CDR3 covers 15 residues. The V end lost 0 bases, the J end lost 6 bases, and 12 bases lay between the germline ends. The CDR3 region is CASSQDRLVGNIQYF. For the CDR3, the DNA is TGCGCCAGCAGCCAAGATCGACTAGTAGGAAACATTCAGTACTTC.

The chain uses TRBV30 and TRBJ2-7; TRBD1 might be the D (6 bases). V gave up 5 bases and J gave up 2 bases, with 7 bases separating them. This CDR3 spans 11 amino acids. Germline V gene sequence: CDR1 GTSNPN, CDR2 SVGIG (reference sequence). The CDR3 DNA reads as TGTGCCTGGGGGACAACCTACGAGCAGTACTTC. Its translation is CAWGTTYEQYF.

The chain carries TRBV7-9 and TRBJ2-3; the match to TRBD1 covers 7 bases. The CDR3 loop spans 14 amino acids. The V gene's germline CDR1 is SEHNR and CDR2 FQNEAQ (reference sequence). V trimming: 7 bases; J trimming: 3 bases; junction bases outside the gene matches: 7. The CDR3 nucleotides read TGTGCCAGCACCCTCCGACAGGGAACAGATACGCAGTATTTT. This gives the protein CASTLRQGTDTQYF.

The rearrangement joins TRBV15 to TRBJ1-6; TRBD1 aligns across 7 bases. Germline CDR1 LNHNV, CDR2 YYDKDF (reference sequence). This CDR3 comprises 17 residues. Trimming took 3 bases from V and 6 from J; bases not matched to a gene: 11. CDR3 protein: CATSSWGRGVRNSPLHF. In nucleotides, the CDR3 is TGTGCCACCAGCAGTTGGGGCAGGGGGGTACGTAATTCACCCCTCCACTTT.

V usage is TRBV7-2 and J usage is TRBJ2-7; 8 nucleotides match TRBD1. Germline V lookup: CDR1 SGHTA, CDR2 FQGNSA. Trimming cost V 1 base and J 2 bases; bases outside gene matches: 10. The CDR3 consists of 17 residues. CDR3 nucleotide sequence: TGTGCCAGCAGCTTAGGATTTGGACAGGGAAAAGCCTACGAGCAGTACTTC. Translated: CASSLGFGQGKAYEQYF. The whole variable domain, filled in from reference TRBV7-2 and TRBJ2-7, reads GAGVSQSPSNKVTEKGKDVELRCDPISGHTALYWYRQSLGQGLEFLIYFQGNSAPDKSGLPSDRFSAERTGGSVSTLTIQRTQQEDSAVYLCASSLGFGQGKAYEQYFGPGTRLTVT.

The J gene is TRBJ1-3, the V gene TRBV2, with TRBD1 identical over 8 bases. The CDR3 totals 17 residues. Trimming removed 4 bases from V and 0 bases from J; junction bases left unmatched: 8. Per germline, CDR1 SNHLY and CDR2 FYNNEI. The chain's CDR3 is CASSGTGGPNSGNTIYF. The CDR3 region has the DNA TGTGCCAGCAGTGGAACAGGGGGTCCCAACTCTGGAAACACCATATATTTT.

The chain recombines TRBV4-3 with TRBJ1-1, with D possibly TRBD1 on 5 matching bases. Germline CDR1 is LGHNA and CDR2 is YSLEER. The CDR3 has 16 amino acids. Trimming pared 0 bases from V and 0 bases from J, leaving 11 bases between. The CDR3 region has the DNA TGCGCCAGCAGCCAAGATGGGCACAGGCTGAACACTGAAGCTTTCTTT. It yields the protein CASSQDGHRLNTEAFF.

The V call is TRBV27, the J call TRBJ2-2; D remains ambiguous. Germline V gene lookup returns CDR1 MNHEY and CDR2 SMNVEV (reference sequence). The CDR3 sequence is 15 residues long. Trimming pared 4 bases from V and 4 bases from J, leaving 13 bases between. The CDR3: CASSSDPGRTGELFF. The CDR3 nucleotides read TGTGCCAGCAGTTCCGACCCCGGACGCACCGGGGAGCTGTTTTTT.

This clone was observed once. J is TRBJ1-6 and V is TRBV10-3; D not certain. Germline CDR1 is ENHRY and CDR2 is SYGVKD. CDR3 size: 16 residues. Between the trimmed V and J ends, which lost 2 bases and 0 bases, there was a span of 8 bases. CDR3 sequence: CAISERASSYNSPLHF. The CDR3 nucleotides read TGTGCCATCAGTGAGCGAGCGAGCTCCTATAATTCACCCCTCCACTTT.

This chain joins TRBV23-1 and TRBJ2-5; TRBD2 might be the D (5 bases). TRBV23-1 is known as an ORF, though its function is uncertain. This CDR3 spans 16 amino acids. V lost 4 bases to trimming and J lost 1 base, with 16 bases between them. This chain's CDR3 is CASSPDDDYSQETQYF. In DNA form, the CDR3 reads TGCGCCAGCAGTCCCGACGACGACTACAGCCAAGAGACCCAGTACTTC.

This clone was seen more than once but under ten times. This sequence joins TRBV6-6 and TRBJ2-3; TRBD2 aligns across 8 bases. The CDR3 extends over 14 amino acids. Germline CDR1 and CDR2: MNHNY and SVGAGI (reference sequence). Trimming took 7 bases from V and 4 from J; bases not matched to a gene: 7. The CDR3 coding sequence is TGTGCCAGCAATCGGGGGGGTCAGCCAGATACGCAGTATTTT. Translation gives CASNRGGQPDTQYF.

The chain couples TRBV4-3 to TRBJ2-7; TRBD1 aligns across 10 bases. CDR3 size: 15 residues. Trimming removed 0 bases from V and 5 bases from J; junction bases left unmatched: 4. CDR1 and CDR2 (germline): LGHNA, YSLEER. The CDR3: CASSQDRDRGHEQYF. The CDR3 DNA is TGCGCCAGCAGCCAAGATAGGGACAGGGGCCACGAGCAGTACTTC.

The rearrangement links TRBV12-5 to TRBJ1-3, with D hard to call. Trimming cost V 0 bases and J 0 bases, with 15 bases left between them. The CDR3 is 18 amino acids. In germline, CDR1 is LGHNT, CDR2 FRNRAP. The CDR3: CASGLVLGRTDSGNTIYF. Here the CDR3 DNA reads TGTGCTAGTGGTTTGGTACTAGGAAGAACCGACTCTGGAAACACCATATATTTT.

The chain combines TRBV18 with TRBJ1-1; the match to TRBD1 covers 7 bases. Germline loops: CDR1 KGHSH, CDR2 LQKENI. The CDR3 extends over 16 amino acids. Losses at the gene ends were 1 base for V and 4 bases for J; bases not matched to a gene: 9. CDR3 DNA: TGTGCCAGCTCACCACTAAGACAGGGATTAAGCACTGAAGCTTTCTTT. It specifies CASSPLRQGLSTEAFF.

This chain joins TRBV3-1 (or the pseudogene TRBV3-2) and TRBJ1-2; no definite D call. Germline loops: CDR1 LGHDT, CDR2 YNNKEL (reference sequence). The CDR3 is made up of 13 amino acids. The ends were cut back, 2 bases at V and 6 bases at J, with 10 bases in the middle. CDR3 sequence (DNA): TGTGCCAGCAGCCAATTACGGGCAGATGGCTACACCTTC. It translates to CASSQLRADGYTF.

This chain connects TRBV10-1 to TRBJ2-7; D ambiguous. Trimming removed 0 bases from V and 0 bases from J, with 9 bases in between. This CDR3 has 15 residues. Germline V gene data show CDR1 as WNHNN and CDR2 as SYGVQD (reference sequence). CDR3 residues: CASSESAGVSYEQYF. For the CDR3, the DNA is TGCGCCAGCAGTGAGTCGGCCGGAGTCTCCTACGAGCAGTACTTC.

This clone was observed a few times. This chain joins TRBV9 and TRBJ1-5; D might be TRBD1 (6 bases). V dropped 3 bases and J dropped 2 bases, with 12 bases sitting between them. The CDR3 is made up of 15 amino acids. Germline CDR1 reads SGDLS; CDR2 reads YYNGEE. The CDR3 coding sequence is TGTGCCAGCAGCGGAGGGTCAGGGGGCAATCAGCCCCAGCATTTT. Its translation is CASSGGSGGNQPQHF.

This rearrangement joins TRBV18 to TRBJ2-2; D gene uncertain. V lost 5 bases, J lost 6 bases, and 16 bases lay in between. Per germline, CDR1 KGHSH and CDR2 LQKENI. This CDR3 has 15 amino acids. The DNA of the CDR3 is TGTGCCAGCTCATTGGCAGTTTTACGGTCCGGGGAGCTGTTTTTT. Amino acids: CASSLAVLRSGELFF.

The chain carries TRBV9 and TRBJ1-6; D gene ambiguous. Germline values: CDR1 SGDLS, CDR2 YYNGEE. The V end was cut by 0 bases, the J end by 0 bases, with 13 bases between. The CDR3 is made up of 18 amino acids. The CDR3 protein is CASSVAPGDSSYNSPLHF. In nucleotides, the CDR3 is TGTGCCAGCAGCGTAGCTCCCGGGGATAGCTCCTATAATTCACCCCTCCACTTT.